The clone carrying this T cell receptor beta chain was detected only once. Followed over time, Seattle patients had been enrolled while infection was active. This sample was taken from a study of blood T cell repertoires in COVID-19. Whole-study context: The study drew acute and convalescent COVID-19 samples from the United States, Italy and Spain. PBMCs, B-cell-depleted T cells, or T cells provided the cDNA or gDNA that made up the material.

V was pared by 1 base and J by 8 bases, with 11 bases between. The CDR3 is 13 amino acids. Germline loops: CDR1 LNHNV, CDR2 YYDKDF (reference sequence). Per the original methods: Reference gene primer amplification gave nucleated cell count estimates. Produced via immunoSEQ multiplex PCR; TCRdb's table is partial and in-frame only. V and J calls plus clone size are reproduced from that table; the DNA served to infer D and trimming. The repertoire holds 45,000 or so clones, about nine tenths seen once, with about 2% in the top ten. This chain uses TRBV15 with TRBJ1-2, with a weak D call TRBD1 (6 bases). The sequence came from a woman of 80 years or more with COVID-19, enrolled during active disease. The specimen was peripheral blood. This CDR3 reads CATSRVQGAGYTF. The CDR3 DNA reads as TGTGCCACCAGCAGAGTACAGGGAGCGGGCTACACCTTC.